Below, 23 T cell receptor beta chains from the same sample are listed, as sequenced in a study of molecular identifiers for immune sequencing clone quantification. TCRdb itself ran the PCR reads through MiXCR, one entry per CDR3 protein. The data show just under 650,000 distinct CDR3 sequences, 20% seen once. The source material was naive CD8+ T cells from blood, with Jurkat cell RNA spiked in. Subset indicated: FACS-sorted CD8+CD4-CCR7+CD45RA+ naive T cells. These receptor sequences come from a human donor in good health. Some libraries in this study had Jurkat cell RNA spiked in.

This clonotype was counted at least ten times. The J gene is TRBJ2-7, the V gene TRBV20-1, with D tentatively TRBD1 (5 bases). This CDR3 contains 14 residues. Trimming took off 3 bases at V and 1 base at J, with 13 bases between the two ends. Per the germline V gene, CDR1 is DFQATT and CDR2 is SNEGSKA (reference sequence). For the CDR3, the DNA is TGCAGTGCTAGGGCGGACATCGCGTCCTACGAGCAGTACTTC. Translating gives CSARADIASYEQYF.

This clonotype was seen many times. V and J are TRBV4-3 and TRBJ2-3; TRBD1 aligns across 8 bases. Germline loops: CDR1 LGHNA, CDR2 YSLEER. V shed 0 bases and J 3 bases; nucleotides not matched to a gene: 8. This CDR3 region has 17 residues. For the CDR3, the DNA is TGCGCCAGCAGCCAAGATGGCCCAGGGGGCGAGACAGATACGCAGTATTTT. Amino acids: CASSQDGPGGETDTQYF.

This clonotype was counted ten times or more. V is TRBV7-9 and J is TRBJ2-7, with 10 nucleotides matching TRBD1. The CDR3 is made up of 15 amino acids. Germline V lookup: CDR1 SEHNR, CDR2 FQNEAQ (reference sequence). V shed 5 bases and J 1 base; nucleotides not matched to a gene: 5. The CDR3 sequence: CASSAGQGPSYEQYF. CDR3 DNA sequence: TGTGCCAGCAGCGCGGGACAGGGGCCATCCTACGAGCAGTACTTC. Supplemented by reference TRBV7-9 and TRBJ2-7, the full variable domain reads DTGVSQNPRHKITKRGQNVTFRCDPISEHNRLYWYRQTLGQGPEFLTYFQNEAQLEKSRLLSDRFSAERPKGSFSTLEIQRTEQGDSAMYLCASSAGQGPSYEQYFGPGTRLTVT.

This chain uses TRBV7-9 with TRBJ2-7, with D maybe TRBD1 (6 bases). The V end was cut by 5 bases, the J end by 2 bases, with 13 bases between. This CDR3 is built from 14 residues. CDR1 is SEHNR and CDR2 is FQNEAQ in the germline V gene (reference sequence). The DNA of the CDR3 is TGTGCCAGCAGCCACCAGGGGACACCCTACGAGCAGTACTTC. Its translation is CASSHQGTPYEQYF.

In its sample, this clonotype was seen many times. The chain links TRBV6-5 to TRBJ1-1; D perhaps matches TRBD1 (5 bases). V was clipped by 7 bases and J by 1 base, with 10 bases between them. This CDR3 has 13 residues. CDR1 MNHEY and CDR2 SVGAGI come from the germline V gene. CDR3 bases: TGTGCCAGCACACAGGTACAGAACACTGAAGCTTTCTTT. Residues: CASTQVQNTEAFF.

This clonotype was counted at least ten times. The chain uses TRBV27 and TRBJ2-7; 7 bases fit TRBD1. The CDR3 has 15 amino acids. Per the germline V gene, CDR1 is MNHEY and CDR2 is SMNVEV (reference sequence). With V trimmed by 2 bases and J by 3 bases, 7 bases remained unmatched. CDR3 nucleotides: TGTGCCAGCAGTTTAAATTACAGGGGAGTCTACGAGCAGTACTTC. It specifies CASSLNYRGVYEQYF.

Many counts were recorded for this clonotype. The chain joins TRBV14 to TRBJ1-2; D might be TRBD1 (5 bases). The ends were cut back, 0 bases at V and 14 bases at J, with 13 bases in the middle. This CDR3 spans 12 amino acids. Germline V lookup: CDR1 SGHDN, CDR2 FVKESK. CDR3 sequence reads: CASSQDSYRQTF. CDR3 coding DNA: TGTGCCAGCAGCCAAGACTCTTACAGGCAAACCTTC.

A word on this clonotype: This could be a read error, since a much larger clone is one nucleotide away. CDR3 amino acids: CASSLSSWGSAVETFF. Here the CDR3 DNA reads TGTGCCAGCAGCTTGTCTAGCTGGGGCAGTGCGGTAGAAACTTTCTTT. This sequence joins TRBV7-6 and TRBJ1-1; D might be TRBD1 (5 bases). V was shortened by 3 bases and J by 12 bases, with 26 bases between the two germline ends. Germline assignment: CDR1 SGHVS and CDR2 FNYEAQ. The CDR3 is 16 amino acids.

This clonotype was seen many times. In DNA form, the CDR3 reads TGTGCCAGCAGTCCCCTGGGGTTTGCCGGGGAGCTGTTTTTT. Protein product: CASSPLGFAGELFF. V is TRBV6-5 and J is TRBJ2-2; D remains unclear. CDR1 is MNHEY, CDR2 SVGAGI, per germline. The CDR3 covers 14 residues. The germline V and J ends were trimmed by 5 bases and 6 bases, with 13 bases remaining between them.

This clonotype has ten or more counts. This chain connects TRBV5-6 to TRBJ2-7; a weak D match, TRBD1 (5 bases). V was trimmed by 5 bases and J by 2 bases, leaving 11 bases between them. The CDR3 runs to 13 residues. Per the germline V gene, CDR1 is SGHDT and CDR2 is YYEEEE. As DNA, the CDR3 is TGTGCCAGCAGGATACAGGCGGCCTACGAGCAGTACTTC. It codes for CASRIQAAYEQYF. Combining the CDR3 with reference TRBV5-6 and TRBJ2-7 gives the whole variable domain DAGVTQSPTHLIKTRGQQVTLRCSPKSGHDTVSWYQQALGQGPQFIFQYYEEEERQRGNFPDRFSGHQFPNYSSELNVNALLLGDSALYLCASRIQAAYEQYFGPGTRLTVT.

On this clonotype itself: This may be a read error, as it is one base from a much larger clone. The chain employs TRBV6-2 or TRBV6-3 and TRBJ1-1; D is ambiguous. Germline loops: CDR1 MNHEY, CDR2 SVGEGT. This CDR3 contains 14 residues. CDR3: CASSYSKLSTEASF. For the CDR3, the DNA is TGTGCCAGCAGTTACTCGAAGCTGAGCACTGAAGCTTCCTTT.

In its sample, this clonotype was seen a few times. The rearrangement joins TRBV5-8 to TRBJ2-1, with D tentatively TRBD1 (6 bases). This CDR3 comprises 15 residues. V dropped 0 bases and J dropped 7 bases, with 14 bases sitting between them. Germline assignment: CDR1 SGHTS and CDR2 YDEGEE. The CDR3 is CASSLVKGVKNEQFF. DNA of the CDR3: TGTGCCAGCAGCTTGGTGAAGGGGGTTAAGAATGAGCAGTTCTTC.

This clonotype was detected only a few times. The chain couples TRBV6-1 to TRBJ1-3, with no clear D. Germline CDR1 and CDR2: MNHNS and SASEGT. V lost 5 bases and J 2 bases, leaving 10 bases between the germline ends. CDR3 length: 14 residues. For the CDR3, the DNA is TGTGCCAGCAGTACCAGATTTACTGGAAACACCATATATTTT. Its protein is CASSTRFTGNTIYF.

Comments on this clonotype: The junction departs from the called germline gene at one end, perhaps through a read error. The chain combines TRBV12-3 or TRBV12-4 with TRBJ1-6, with TRBD1 as a possible D gene (6 bases). The CDR3 has 16 amino acids. The CDR3 coding sequence is TGTGCCAGCAGTACCACAGGGAGCTCCTATGATTCACCCCTCCACTTT. Translation: CASSTTGSSYDSPLHF.

This rearrangement joins TRBV7-6 to TRBJ1-3; no clear D. The CDR3 runs to 15 residues. With 1 base removed from V and 2 bases from J, the gap between germline ends came to 9 bases. In germline, CDR1 is SGHVS, CDR2 FNYEAQ. DNA for the CDR3: TGTGCCAGCAGCTTAGGTCCAGGCCCTGGAAACACCATATATTTT. The encoded protein is CASSLGPGPGNTIYF.

As concerns this clonotype: One base away lies a much larger clone, so this may be a sequencing read error. The V and J genes are TRBV3-1 and TRBJ2-5, with D unresolved. Germline V gene sequence: CDR1 LGHDT, CDR2 YNNKEL (reference sequence). This CDR3 region has 14 residues. CDR3 sequence: CASGQVLTRETQYF. In nucleotides, the CDR3 is TGTGCCAGCGGCCAAGTGCTGACACGAGAGACCCAGTACTTC.

V is TRBV30 and J is TRBJ2-5, with D possibly being TRBD1 (6 bases). V lost 3 bases and J 4 bases, leaving 21 bases between the germline ends. The CDR3 totals 16 residues. The germline V gene has CDR1 GTSNPN and CDR2 SVGIG (reference sequence). The CDR3 region is CAWSPQGVLNTETQYF. The CDR3, as DNA: TGTGCCTGGAGCCCACAGGGCGTTTTGAATACAGAGACCCAGTACTTC. Drawing the rest from reference TRBV30 and TRBJ2-5, the complete variable domain is SQTIHQWPATLVQPVGSPLSLECTVEGTSNPNLYWYRQAAGRGLQLLFYSVGIGQISSEVPQNLSASRPQDRQFILSSKKLLLSDSGFYLCAWSPQGVLNTETQYFGPGTRLLVL.

This clonotype was detected only a few times. The V call is TRBV19, the J call TRBJ2-6; TRBD2 is a possible D gene (5 bases). V lost 3 bases and J lost 0, with 9 bases in between. CDR1 and CDR2 from the germline V gene are LNHDA and SQIVND (reference sequence). The CDR3 is 16 residues long. CDR3 sequence: CASSIWGDSGANVLTF. Written as DNA, the CDR3 is TGTGCCAGTAGTATTTGGGGAGACTCTGGGGCCAACGTCCTGACTTTC.

The chain employs TRBV13 and TRBJ2-5; possible D gene TRBD1, 5 bases. Trimming pared 5 bases from V and 2 bases from J, leaving 9 bases between. CDR3 length: 13 amino acids. CDR1 and CDR2 (germline): PRHDT, FYEKMQ (reference sequence). CDR3 region: CASSPQEQETQYF. Here the CDR3 DNA reads TGTGCCAGCAGCCCACAGGAACAAGAGACCCAGTACTTC. Looking up the rest from reference TRBV13 and TRBJ2-5 gives the full variable domain: AAGVIQSPRHLIKEKRETATLKCYPIPRHDTVYWYQQGPGQDPQFLISFYEKMQSDKGSIPDRFSAQQFSDYHSELNMSSLELGDSALYFCASSPQEQETQYFGPGTRLLVL.

A note on this clonotype: At one end, the junction sequence differs from germline, possibly due to a read error. The V call is TRBV19, the J call TRBJ2-7, with 12 bases lining up with TRBD2. This CDR3 contains 15 residues. CDR1 and CDR2 (germline): LNHDA, SQIVND (reference sequence). The CDR3 nucleotides read TGTGCCAGTAGTACTAGCGGGGGGGTCTTCTACAAGCAGTACTTC. This codes for CASSTSGGVFYKQYF.

In its sample, this clonotype was seen a few times. This chain's CDR3 is CASSRLGYEQYF. The CDR3 DNA reads TGTGCCAGCAGCCGCTTGGGTTACGAGCAGTACTTC. This chain connects TRBV7-9 to TRBJ2-7; no clear D. The CDR3 sequence is 12 residues long. V lost 5 bases, J lost 4 bases, and 9 bases lay in between. Germline values: CDR1 SEHNR, CDR2 FQNEAQ (reference sequence).

This clonotype was picked up a small number of times. A much more abundant neighbour one base away suggests this may be a read error. The CDR3 DNA is TGTGTCAGCAGGGCAGGGCTAGGCAATCAGCCCCAGCATTTT. Its protein product is CVSRAGLGNQPQHF. V is TRBV6-2 or TRBV6-3 and J is TRBJ1-5, with a possible D match to TRBD1 (5 bases). CDR3 length equals 14 residues. From germline, CDR1 is MNHEY and CDR2 SVGEGT.

This clonotype was found many times. V and J are TRBV4-2 and TRBJ1-1; D is undetermined. CDR3 length equals 15 residues. Trimming removed 3 bases from V and 3 bases from J, with 14 bases in between. Germline V gene data show CDR1 as LGHNA and CDR2 as YNFKEQ. The CDR3 loop is CASSQRRSLDTEAFF. Written as DNA, the CDR3 is TGTGCCAGCAGCCAGAGGAGGAGCCTGGACACTGAAGCTTTCTTT.